These 7 T cell receptor beta chains were all obtained from the same sample, sequenced in a study of blood T cell repertoires in COVID-19. Here immunoSEQ multiplex PCR was the method, and the copy in TCRdb shows in-frame clones only, minus some. The profile shows about 150,000 clones, 65% to 80% of them singletons. Material: PBMCs or T cells enriched from blood (not recorded which). The receptors here all came from an older woman in a cohort exposed to, infected with or recovered from COVID-19 (not recorded which).

This clone was seen just once. The rearrangement links TRBV5-1 to TRBJ2-3; no reliable D call. Germline V lookup: CDR1 SGHRS, CDR2 YFSETQ. This CDR3 has 12 residues. Trimming removed 2 bases from V and 2 bases from J, with 3 bases in between. DNA for the CDR3: TGCGCCAGCAGCTTCCACACAGATACGCAGTATTTT. This gives the protein CASSFHTDTQYF.

The gene calls are TRBV7-2 and TRBJ2-7, with a weak D call TRBD2 (7 bases). Germline CDR1 SGHTA, CDR2 FQGNSA. This CDR3 has 14 amino acids. V was cut by 5 bases and J by 6 bases, with 17 bases left in between. The DNA of the CDR3 is TGTGCCAGCAGCCGTATCAAAGGGGGGGGCGAGCAGTACTTC. Protein: CASSRIKGGGEQYF.

As for this clone: This same CDR3 is encoded by further DNA sequences in the sample. The chain links TRBV7-3 to TRBJ2-1, with 12 nucleotides matching TRBD2. The CDR3 runs to 15 residues. With V trimmed by 5 bases and J by 3 bases, 2 bases remained unmatched. Germline CDR1 reads SGHTA; CDR2 reads FQGTGA. CDR3 in DNA: TGTGCCAGCAGCCCGACTAGCGGGAGCTACAATGAGCAGTTCTTC. Translation gives CASSPTSGSYNEQFF.

The chain links TRBV7-3 to TRBJ1-1; 9 nucleotides align to TRBD1. V lost 1 base and J lost 0; bases outside the gene matches: 15. This CDR3 comprises 20 residues. The germline CDR1 and CDR2 sequences are SGHTA and FQGTGA. This CDR3 is CASSLRGQGGGGLMNTEAFF. The DNA for the CDR3 is TGTGCCAGCAGCTTAAGGGGACAGGGAGGTGGAGGCTTAATGAACACTGAAGCTTTCTTT.

The chain is built from TRBV2 and TRBJ2-7, with 9 bases identical to TRBD1. This CDR3 spans 14 amino acids. Trimming removed 3 bases from V and 3 bases from J; junction bases left unmatched: 3. Germline V gene lookup returns CDR1 SNHLY and CDR2 FYNNEI. The CDR3 is CASSEGQGIYEQYF. CDR3 DNA sequence: TGTGCCAGCAGTGAGGGACAGGGAATCTACGAGCAGTACTTC.

The chain carries TRBV13 and TRBJ2-5, with D tentatively TRBD2 (5 bases). In germline, CDR1 is PRHDT, CDR2 FYEKMQ (reference sequence). The length of the CDR3 is 14 residues. Between the trimmed V and J ends, which lost 5 bases and 2 bases, there was a span of 12 bases. Here the CDR3 DNA reads TGTGCCAGCAGCCCTCTGGACTCGCAAGAGACCCAGTACTTC. This translates into CASSPLDSQETQYF. The full variable domain, its missing parts supplied by reference TRBV13 and TRBJ2-5, is AAGVIQSPRHLIKEKRETATLKCYPIPRHDTVYWYQQGPGQDPQFLISFYEKMQSDKGSIPDRFSAQQFSDYHSELNMSSLELGDSALYFCASSPLDSQETQYFGPGTRLLVL.

This clone has a single count. The chain links TRBV7-9 to TRBJ2-2; D may be TRBD2 (6 bases). This CDR3 is built from 15 residues. Trimming took off 5 bases at V and 3 bases at J, with 13 bases between the two ends. Looked up from germline, CDR1 is SEHNR and CDR2 is FQNEAQ (reference sequence). CDR3 DNA: TGTGCCAGCAGCGCGCCGGGACTCTACACCGGGGAGCTGTTTTTT. Translated, it gives CASSAPGLYTGELFF.